These 21 T cell receptor beta chains originate from one sample sequenced in a study of T cells after posttransplantation cyclophosphamide. Sequencing used immunoSEQ multiplex PCR; TCRdb keeps in-frame clones, though not all of them. Among 23,000 or so clones listed, less than 90% were seen once. Busulfan-fludarabine conditioning, marrow transplant, and cyclophosphamide on days +3 and +4 were administered. The material sequenced was PBMCs, taken after allogeneic stem cell transplant with posttransplant cyclophosphamide. These receptors were collected from a female patient between 30 and 39 years old who received an allogeneic stem cell transplant from an unrelated donor, was CMV-positive, and had no GVHD. Some T cells may be supplied by the graft donor.

The chain couples TRBV4-1 to TRBJ2-7; unclear D gene. Trimming cost V 1 base and J 0 bases, with 7 bases left between them. Germline loops: CDR1 MGHRA, CDR2 YSYEKL. The CDR3 is 14 amino acids. The CDR3 sequence is CASSQVTSSYEQYF. The DNA for the CDR3 is TGCGCCAGCAGCCAAGTCACGAGCTCCTACGAGCAGTACTTC.

In its sample, this clone was seen once. V gene TRBV5-1 combines with J gene TRBJ2-7; D possibly corresponds to TRBD1 (6 bases). The germline CDR1 and CDR2 sequences are SGHRS and YFSETQ. The ends were cut back, 3 bases at V and 0 bases at J, with 10 bases in the middle. The CDR3 runs 14 residues. The CDR3 bases are TGCGCCAGCAGCTCCCTGGACAGCTCCTACGAGCAGTACTTC. Amino acid sequence: CASSSLDSSYEQYF.

The rearrangement joins TRBV4-3 to TRBJ1-6; D gene unclear. With 1 base removed from V and 4 bases from J, the gap between germline ends came to 8 bases. The CDR3 consists of 15 residues. From germline, CDR1 is LGHNA and CDR2 YSLEER. The CDR3 sequence is CASSQGASYNSPLHF. As DNA, the CDR3 is TGCGCCAGCAGCCAAGGGGCCAGTTATAATTCACCCCTCCACTTT.

The chain joins TRBV7-8 to TRBJ2-7, with TRBD1 matching over 10 bases. Germline V CDR1 and CDR2: SGHVS, FQNEAQ. The J segment lost 1 base and the V segment lost 0 bases, leaving 6 bases of the junction unmatched. This CDR3 comprises 17 residues. Here the CDR3 reads CASSLAPPGQGSYEQYF. CDR3 bases: TGTGCCAGCAGCTTAGCCCCACCGGGACAGGGGTCCTACGAGCAGTACTTC.

The J gene is TRBJ1-5, the V gene TRBV6-5; the match to TRBD1 covers 8 bases. This CDR3 has 13 amino acids. The junction had 1 base not matched to a gene; V was cut back by 7 bases and J by 2 bases. CDR1 is MNHEY, CDR2 SVGAGI, per germline. CDR3 protein: CASKTGGNQPQHF. DNA for the CDR3: TGTGCCAGCAAGACAGGGGGCAATCAGCCCCAGCATTTT.

The genes are TRBV19 and TRBJ1-3, with 7 bases lining up with TRBD1. Germline V gives CDR1 LNHDA, CDR2 SQIVND (reference sequence). The CDR3 is 13 amino acids. V gave up 6 bases and J gave up 3 bases; unmatched junction bases: 2. The CDR3 nucleotides read TGTGCCAGTAGCCGACAGGGTGGAAACACCATATATTTT. Protein: CASSRQGGNTIYF.

Comments on this clone: One junction end disagrees with the germline gene, perhaps due to a read error. The CDR3 coding sequence is TGTGCCGGCAGTGAAACCTGGACAGGCCCCGGCAATCAGCCCCAGCATTTT. This sequence encodes CAGSETWTGPGNQPQHF. The rearrangement links TRBV6-1 to TRBJ1-5; 7 positions agree with TRBD1. This CDR3 spans 17 amino acids. Germline values: CDR1 MNHNS, CDR2 SASEGT.

CDR3 coding DNA: TGTGCCACTTCACCGGGAGGGGAGAGTCAGCCCCAGCATTTT. Translating gives CATSPGGESQPQHF. The chain recombines TRBV10-3 with TRBJ1-5, with D maybe TRBD1 (5 bases). Trimming removed 10 bases from V and 6 bases from J, with 19 bases in between. This CDR3 comprises 14 residues. The germline V gene encodes CDR1 ENHRY and CDR2 SYGVKD.

V and J are TRBV28 and TRBJ1-6; D is unclear. The V gene lost 1 base and the J gene lost 7 bases, with 11 bases spanning the gap. CDR3 length: 15 residues. Germline CDR1 reads MDHEN; CDR2 reads SYDVKM. The CDR3 region is CASSLLGSGNSPLHF. The CDR3 bases are TGTGCCAGCAGTTTATTGGGTTCGGGGAATTCACCCCTCCACTTT.

The chain carries TRBV9 and TRBJ2-2; tentatively, D is TRBD1 (5 bases). This CDR3 contains 13 residues. Germline-derived CDR1 and CDR2 are SGDLS and YYNGEE. V was shortened by 7 bases and J by 0 bases, with 7 bases between the two germline ends. The CDR3 DNA reads TGTGCCAGCGGACAAGCGAACACCGGGGAGCTGTTTTTT. It specifies CASGQANTGELFF.

The chain employs TRBV27 and TRBJ2-1; 13 bases agree with TRBD2. The CDR3 covers 15 residues. Germline CDR1 reads MNHEY; CDR2 reads SMNVEV (reference sequence). Trimming removed 5 bases from V and 10 bases from J; junction bases left unmatched: 8. CDR3 sequence: CASSGGTSGVREQFF. The CDR3 bases are TGTGCCAGCAGTGGCGGGACTAGCGGGGTACGGGAGCAGTTCTTC.

This chain joins TRBV15 and TRBJ1-4; tentative D call: TRBD1 (5 bases). This CDR3 contains 15 residues. Germline CDR1 LNHNV, CDR2 YYDKDF (reference sequence). V was clipped by 0 bases and J by 7 bases, with 12 bases between them. The CDR3 bases are TGTGCCACCAGCAGAGATGAAGGGGTTCGTGAAAAACTGTTTTTT. This gives the protein CATSRDEGVREKLFF.

In this sample, this clone turned up a few times. The chain combines TRBV25-1 with TRBJ1-4; 8 nucleotides agree with TRBD1. With 0 bases clipped from V and 8 bases from J, the junction kept 8 bases outside the gene matches. Per germline, CDR1 MGHDK and CDR2 SYGVNS. The CDR3 consists of 16 residues. The CDR3 protein is CASSEYRDRGEEKLFF. The CDR3 bases are TGTGCCAGCAGTGAATATCGAGACAGGGGTGAGGAAAAACTGTTTTTT.

The chain links TRBV6-5 to TRBJ2-7; 9 bases map to TRBD1. Trimming at V came to 2 bases and at J to 6 bases, leaving 5 bases not matched to a gene. CDR1 is MNHEY and CDR2 is SVGAGI in the germline V gene. There are 14 residues in the CDR3. CDR3 residues: CASSYKQGAGEQYF. DNA for the CDR3: TGTGCCAGCAGTTACAAACAGGGGGCCGGCGAGCAGTACTTC.

The chain uses TRBV6-6 and TRBJ1-1, with TRBD1 matching over 7 bases. V shed 6 bases, J shed 0 bases, and the junction held 7 bases outside the gene matches. Germline V gene sequence: CDR1 MNHNY, CDR2 SVGAGI (reference sequence). This CDR3 spans 15 amino acids. The CDR3 region has the DNA TGTGCCAGCAGCACAGGGGTCTCCATGAACACTGAAGCTTTCTTT. This codes for CASSTGVSMNTEAFF.

The J gene is TRBJ2-7, the V gene TRBV9; tentative D call: TRBD1 (5 bases). The CDR3 contains 14 residues. Germline V gene data show CDR1 as SGDLS and CDR2 as YYNGEE. Between the trimmed V and J ends, which lost 3 bases and 0 bases, there was a span of 10 bases. The CDR3 DNA reads TGTGCCAGCAGCGGTGGGGCAGTCTCCTACGAGCAGTACTTC. Protein sequence: CASSGGAVSYEQYF.

The V gene is TRBV5-1, the J gene TRBJ1-2; no clear D gene. The CDR3 sequence is 13 residues long. Germline V lookup: CDR1 SGHRS, CDR2 YFSETQ. The ends were cut back, 4 bases at V and 2 bases at J, with 9 bases in the middle. As DNA, the CDR3 is TGCGCCAGCAGCAAGGACTGGAACTATGGCTACACCTTC. Protein: CASSKDWNYGYTF.

The chain employs TRBV7-9 and TRBJ2-2; D is ambiguous. The CDR3 is 14 amino acids. Trimming cost V 5 bases and J 4 bases, with 11 bases left between them. CDR1 is SEHNR and CDR2 is FQNEAQ in the germline V gene (reference sequence). Here the CDR3 reads CASSPLGVTGELFF. The CDR3 coding sequence is TGTGCCAGCAGCCCTCTTGGAGTCACCGGGGAGCTGTTTTTT. The complete variable domain, with remaining parts taken from reference TRBV7-9 and TRBJ2-2, reads DTGVSQNPRHKITKRGQNVTFRCDPISEHNRLYWYRQTLGQGPEFLTYFQNEAQLEKSRLLSDRFSAERPKGSFSTLEIQRTEQGDSAMYLCASSPLGVTGELFFGEGSRLTVL.

The chain links TRBV27 to TRBJ2-7, with a possible D match to TRBD1 (7 bases). This CDR3 is 16 amino acids long. Germline CDR1 is MNHEY and CDR2 is SMNVEV (reference sequence). Trimming shortened V by 2 bases and J by 2 bases, and 16 bases separated the two germline ends. The CDR3 sequence is CASSLIHQGGAYEQYF. For the CDR3, the DNA is TGTGCCAGCAGTTTAATCCACCAGGGGGGCGCCTACGAGCAGTACTTC.

This clone came up once. The V call is TRBV5-4, the J call TRBJ2-7; 7 positions agree with TRBD1. V gave up 4 bases and J gave up 6 bases; unmatched junction bases: 10. The length of the CDR3 is 14 residues. Germline V gene lookup returns CDR1 SGHNT and CDR2 YYREEE (reference sequence). The CDR3 spells CASSTRGRRPEQYF. The CDR3 bases are TGTGCCAGCAGCACGAGGGGGCGCCGCCCCGAGCAGTACTTC.

V is TRBV7-9 and J is TRBJ2-5; 7 bases are shared with TRBD2. The germline V gene has CDR1 SEHNR and CDR2 FQNEAQ (reference sequence). Trimming at V came to 4 bases and at J to 5 bases, leaving 7 bases not matched to a gene. This CDR3 region has 14 residues. The CDR3 DNA sequence: TGTGCCAGCAGCTGGGAGGGAGGGCGGGAGACCCAGTACTTC. As protein: CASSWEGGRETQYF.